This TCR beta chain was recovered during a study of blood T cells in healthy people across ages. The ends were cut back, 6 bases at V and 1 base at J, with 11 bases in the middle. CDR3 length: 14 residues. CDR1 MDHEN and CDR2 SYDVKM come from the germline V gene. Donation came from healthy Caucasian individuals in Russia who were aged about 6 to 100. A second PCR of about 7 to 12 cycles used a sample-barcoded 5' primer and a J-beta primer mix. TCRdb used MiXCR to reprocess the 5' RACE reads, holding one entry per CDR3 protein. The sample includes roughly 800,000 distinct CDR3 sequences, around 25% of them seen just once. These data also featured in a second study, about T cells of mothers and their children.

The chain has TRBV28 and TRBJ2-3; TRBD2 might be the D (5 bases). The sequencing sample was made of blood. This receptor was taken from a boy younger than 18 in good health. CDR3: CASSGERRTDTQYF. CDR3 DNA sequence: TGTGCCAGCAGCGGAGAGCGGCGCACAGATACGCAGTATTTT.